Listed below are T cell receptor beta chains from one sample, sequenced in a study of blood T cell repertoires in COVID-19. Profiling relied on immunoSEQ multiplex PCR, and the TCRdb table lists in-frame clones only, not all of them. The sample lists some 100,000 clones, around 94% seen once, with nearly 6.5% in the top ten. Sequences were obtained from peripheral blood. The source of these receptors is a woman aged 60-75 years with active COVID-19. The conserved cysteine and the conserved F or W are not part of the CDR3 here.

v_call	cdr3_aa
TRBV19	ASRDRGDYEQF
TRBV4-2	ASSQAGGRYNEQF
TRBV6-5	ASSYSTSGVQETQY
TRBV19	ASRSQGGEMGEQF
TRBV18	ASSPPDRRDEQF
TRBV5-4	ATRGRDYGYT
TRBV28	ASIQDSNQPQH
TRBV5-7	ASPEGGYNSPLH
TRBV19	ASSTRQPGNTIY
TRBV2	ASSEIVPYEQY
TRBV27	ASSPGEAYEQY
TRBV13	ASSASGRQYGYT
TRBV19	ASSILSSGANVLT
TRBV3-1/TRBV3-2	ASRPWSSGRNQETQY
TRBV24-1	ATSRQGGTDTQY
TRBV7-2	ASSLDRVGGYT
TRBV5-1	ASSLEGVAGGQETQY
TRBV2	ASSGDSQETQY
TRBV5-4	ASSLPPDSVDYEQY
TRBV27	ASSLAPDPGGDTQY
TRBV28	ASNPPGQGRSNYGYT
TRBV5-4	ASSPGQYEQY
TRBV11-2	ASSLGQNNEQF
TRBV5-6	ASRRPGLAGGQNYNEQF
TRBV19	ASTRQALDGSPLH
TRBV10-3	AISDGNYGYT